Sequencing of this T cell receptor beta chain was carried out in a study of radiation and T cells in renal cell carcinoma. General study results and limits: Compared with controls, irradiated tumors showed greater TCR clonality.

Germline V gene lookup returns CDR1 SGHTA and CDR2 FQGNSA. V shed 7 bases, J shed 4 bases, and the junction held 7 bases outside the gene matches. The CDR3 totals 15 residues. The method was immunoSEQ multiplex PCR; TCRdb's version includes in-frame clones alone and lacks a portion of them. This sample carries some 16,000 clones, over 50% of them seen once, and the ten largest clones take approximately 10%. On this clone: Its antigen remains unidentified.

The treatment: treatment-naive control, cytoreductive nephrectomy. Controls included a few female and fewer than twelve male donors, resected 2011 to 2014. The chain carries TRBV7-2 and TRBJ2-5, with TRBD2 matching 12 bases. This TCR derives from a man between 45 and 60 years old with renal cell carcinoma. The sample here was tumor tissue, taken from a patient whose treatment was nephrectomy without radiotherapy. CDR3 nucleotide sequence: TGTGCCAGCACCTGGACTAGCGGGATAGGAGAGACCCAGTACTTC. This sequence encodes CASTWTSGIGETQYF.